A single sample gave rise to the 9 T cell receptor beta chains below, sequenced in a study of cytomegalovirus exposure and HLA in healthy donors. Sequencing was performed with immunoSEQ multiplex PCR; in TCRdb, only in-frame clones are kept and a portion is missing. There are over 200,000 clones in the sample; 85% to 90% occur only once, and less than 0.4% lies in the top ten. Sequenced input: PBMCs. The receptors were gathered from a woman aged 18 to 35 in good health and CMV-seronegative.

The table lists this clone with a count of one. The chain has TRBV10-3 and TRBJ2-7; perhaps TRBD2 as D (5 bases). CDR3 length: 14 residues. Germline-derived CDR1 and CDR2 are ENHRY and SYGVKD. V lost 7 bases and J lost 3, with 16 bases in between. CDR3 coding DNA: TGTGCCATCATCAGGAGCGGTAACATCTACGAGCAGTACTTC. Amino acids: CAIIRSGNIYEQYF.

The gene calls are TRBV6-5 and TRBJ2-3; 7 bases align to TRBD2. With 6 bases clipped from V and 5 bases from J, the junction kept 5 bases outside the gene matches. Germline V lookup: CDR1 MNHEY, CDR2 SVGAGI. CDR3 length: 13 amino acids. The CDR3 reads CASRARGEDTQYF. DNA for the CDR3: TGTGCCAGCAGAGCACGGGGGGAAGATACGCAGTATTTT.

The sample holds a few counts of this clone. The V call is TRBV28, the J call TRBJ1-6; D possibly corresponds to TRBD1 (6 bases). V lost 8 bases, J lost 7 bases, and 15 bases lay in between. CDR1 and CDR2 (germline): MDHEN, SYDVKM. CDR3 length: 14 amino acids. DNA for the CDR3: TGTGCCAGCGACGTCAGGGGTACGAATTCACCCCTCCACTTT. It yields the protein CASDVRGTNSPLHF. Complete variable domain (other parts from reference TRBV28 and TRBJ1-6): DVKVTQSSRYLVKRTGEKVFLECVQDMDHENMFWYRQDPGLGLRLIYFSYDVKMKEKGDIPEGYSVSREKKERFSLILESASTNQTSMYLCASDVRGTNSPLHFGNGTRLTVT.

The V and J genes are TRBV7-3 and TRBJ1-2; 9 bases agree with TRBD1. The CDR3 is made up of 15 amino acids. V shed 5 bases, J shed 4 bases, and the junction held 8 bases outside the gene matches. CDR1 and CDR2 from the germline V gene are SGHTA and FQGTGA. The CDR3 here is CASSPYGTGLYGYTF. CDR3 DNA sequence: TGTGCCAGCAGCCCCTACGGGACAGGGCTCTATGGCTACACCTTC.

The rearrangement joins TRBV5-5 to TRBJ1-5; maybe TRBD1 (6 bases). From germline, CDR1 is SGHKS and CDR2 YYEKEE (reference sequence). V shed 4 bases and J shed 7 bases, with 15 bases lying between them. This CDR3 contains 14 residues. The CDR3 reads CASSVDSNLQPQHF. The CDR3 DNA is TGTGCCAGCAGCGTGGACAGCAACTTACAGCCCCAGCATTTT.

V usage is TRBV28 and J usage is TRBJ2-7; 8 nucleotides match TRBD1. Germline values: CDR1 MDHEN, CDR2 SYDVKM. The CDR3 loop spans 13 amino acids. V shed 6 bases and J 5 bases; nucleotides not matched to a gene: 6. CDR3: CASRSDRGDEQYV. The CDR3 nucleotides are TGTGCCAGCAGATCCGACAGGGGCGACGAGCAGTACGTC.

The chain is built from TRBV30 and TRBJ1-4; D gene uncertain. Per the germline V gene, CDR1 is GTSNPN and CDR2 is SVGIG (reference sequence). CDR3 length: 14 amino acids. The V and J ends lost 2 bases and 3 bases respectively, with 10 bases between them. The DNA for the CDR3 is TGTGCCTGGAGTAGGGCAGCGGCTAATGAAAAACTGTTTTTT. The encoded protein is CAWSRAAANEKLFF.

The chain is built from TRBV10-3 and TRBJ1-6; possibly TRBD1 for D (6 bases). The CDR3 is 17 amino acids. Per germline, CDR1 ENHRY and CDR2 SYGVKD. Trimming removed 0 bases at V and 8 bases at J, with 17 bases between. CDR3 bases: TGTGCCATCAGTGAGTCTAATTTGGGGGGGCTTGATTCACCCCTCCACTTT. It encodes CAISESNLGGLDSPLHF.

The gene calls are TRBV9 and TRBJ2-4; 7 nucleotides agree with TRBD2. Germline values: CDR1 SGDLS, CDR2 YYNGEE. The CDR3 has 15 residues. V gave up 3 bases and J gave up 8 bases; unmatched junction bases: 11. CDR3 in amino acids: CASSDRAGLTDIQYF. DNA for the CDR3: TGTGCCAGCAGCGACCGAGCGGGGCTTACGGACATTCAGTACTTC.